This is a list of T cell receptor beta chains from one sample in a study of blood T cells in healthy people across ages. One entry per CDR3 protein, called by TCRdb with MiXCR from the 5' RACE reads. The sample holds about a million distinct CDR3 sequences; around 49% are singletons and the top ten take roughly 13%. The sequencing sample was made of blood. These TCRs come from a man aged 25 to 40 in good health. Each CDR3 is given with its conserved first and last residue. The order of the fields is V gene, J gene, CDR3 protein.

V: TRBV7-7
J: TRBJ2-5
CDR3: CASSLARRLAGFRETQYF

V: TRBV14
J: TRBJ2-7
CDR3: CASSEGQRLYEQYF

V: TRBV20-1
J: TRBJ2-1
CDR3: CSAEPRSSYNEQFF

V: TRBV12-5
J: TRBJ2-3
CDR3: CASGPTGANTDTQYF

V: TRBV10-2
J: TRBJ2-1
CDR3: CASMTSGDGEQFF

V: TRBV4-2
J: TRBJ2-1
CDR3: CASSQPNDNEQFF

V: TRBV20-1
J: TRBJ2-1
CDR3: CSARGSGGANEQFF

V: TRBV9
J: TRBJ1-2
CDR3: CASSVAVRGSYGYTF

V: TRBV7-9
J: TRBJ1-6
CDR3: CASSTGQGSNSPLHF

V: TRBV10-3
J: TRBJ2-6
CDR3: CAISEAQNSGANVLTF

V: TRBV5-1
J: TRBJ2-1
CDR3: CASGTGPYNEQFF

V: TRBV29-1
J: TRBJ2-5
CDR3: CSVEDSAGDETQYF

V: TRBV12-3/TRBV12-4
J: TRBJ2-6
CDR3: CASRRSGANVLTF

V: TRBV4-2
J: TRBJ2-3
CDR3: CASSQDLKARGGAADTQYF

V: TRBV15
J: TRBJ1-2
CDR3: CATSGQDGMNYGYTF

V: TRBV9
J: -
CDR3: CASSLDREEVYEQYF

V: TRBV7-2
J: TRBJ2-7
CDR3: CASSFPSRGTGSSYEQYF

V: TRBV29-1
J: TRBJ1-1
CDR3: CSVDGIRGVNTEAFF

V: TRBV4-1
J: TRBJ1-2
CDR3: CASSQGPEGQDGYTF

V: TRBV20-1
J: TRBJ2-3
CDR3: CSARAPGRNPDTQYF

V: TRBV4-1
J: TRBJ2-1
CDR3: CASSLQTGLRGEQFF

V: TRBV20-1
J: TRBJ2-7
CDR3: CSARNRDLVQYF

V: TRBV7-9
J: TRBJ2-4
CDR3: CASSFVGEQYF

V: TRBV4-1
J: TRBJ2-7
CDR3: CASSQGHGQGSYEQYF

V: TRBV30
J: TRBJ1-2
CDR3: CAWSVGIALGYTF

V: TRBV6-1
J: TRBJ2-7
CDR3: CASRREPGQPNEQYF

V: TRBV24-1
J: TRBJ2-2
CDR3: CATREPPGQTSFGELFF

V: TRBV5-1
J: TRBJ2-7
CDR3: CASSLAFPGTGPYEQYF

V: TRBV4-1
J: TRBJ2-7
CDR3: CASSQDPTAEQYF

V: TRBV6-5
J: TRBJ2-5
CDR3: CASSYRDRVFQETQYF

V: TRBV5-1
J: TRBJ1-2
CDR3: CASRWENGTGNLNYGYTF

V: TRBV5-1
J: TRBJ2-3
CDR3: CASSLESRAGGLTDTQYF

V: TRBV11-3
J: TRBJ2-3
CDR3: CASSTRGQGSLIDTQYF

V: TRBV6-5
J: TRBJ1-1
CDR3: CASSYRGSTTEAFF

V: TRBV11-2
J: TRBJ2-1
CDR3: CASTAGGHNEQFF

V: TRBV12-3/TRBV12-4
J: TRBJ2-2
CDR3: CASNRGQRNTGELFF

V: TRBV20-1
J: TRBJ2-3
CDR3: CSVLLPGQRTDTQYF

V: TRBV29-1
J: TRBJ2-7
CDR3: CSVDATGGGYEQYF

V: TRBV5-1
J: TRBJ2-5
CDR3: CASRVTSGSQETQYF

V: TRBV6-2/TRBV6-3
J: TRBJ2-1
CDR3: CASRSELAGRAAEQFF

V: TRBV28
J: TRBJ1-4
CDR3: CASSYNQGSGEKLFF